Here is one T cell receptor beta chain with its context. This table comes from immunoSEQ multiplex PCR, and its TCRdb copy is limited to in-frame clones, with some not included. The table lists approximately 70,000 clones, approximately 86% of them singletons, with about 3% in the top ten. The sample belongs to a study of a mutant IDH1 vaccine in newly diagnosed glioma. At the level of the study: A 62.5% male, about 40% female split and a mean age of about 40 years characterized treated patients. Most had both radiotherapy and temozolomide beforehand; others had only one.

Germline V gives CDR1 LNHDA, CDR2 SQIVND (reference sequence). V shed 6 bases, J shed 4 bases, and the junction held 6 bases outside the gene matches. This CDR3 spans 14 amino acids. Time point given: baseline, week 1 (first vaccination visit). The treatment: pre-vaccination baseline after standard-of-care therapy. Sequencing used PBMCs, obtained from a glioma patient treated with radiotherapy, temozolomide or both. This receptor was taken from a man aged 30 to 45 with glioma. The V and J genes are TRBV19 and TRBJ1-3; 7 nucleotides align to TRBD1. The CDR3 sequence is CASRSQGGGNTIYF. The CDR3 nucleotides are TGTGCCAGTAGAAGCCAGGGGGGAGGAAACACCATATATTTT.